The rows below give T cell receptor beta chains drawn from one sample of a study of T cells in Graves' hyperthyroidism and ophthalmopathy. Via MiXCR, TCRdb re-called the multiplex PCR reads, giving one row per CDR3 protein. This sample has some 560,000 distinct CDR3 sequences, with about a sixth found just once. The sample consisted of blood. These TCRs come from a woman in her thirties with Graves' hyperthyroidism. Both conserved end residues are part of each CDR3. The D gene is left open where the match is weak. Part of the rows lack a size; the others show once, few, many or a class for expanded clones.

clone size	V gene	J gene	CDR3 length	D gene	CDR3 DNA	CDR3 protein
many	TRBV20-1	TRBJ1-2	12	TRBD1	TGCAGTGCTTTGCCCAGGGGGGGCGGCTACACCTTC	CSALPRGGGYTF
many	TRBV28	TRBJ2-3	11	NA	TGTGCCAGCAGTTTCTGGAACACGCAGTATTTT	CASSFWNTQYF
NA	TRBV19	TRBJ1-5	15	NA	TGTGCCAGTAGTACCAGTGGGGACGGCAATCAGCCCCAGCATTTT	CASSTSGDGNQPQHF
NA	TRBV19	TRBJ1-2	16	TRBD1	TGTGCCAGTAGTATAGCCGGGACAGGGAGGGGCTATGGCTACACCTTC	CASSIAGTGRGYGYTF
few	TRBV4-3	TRBJ1-2	13	NA	TGCGCCAGCAGCCAGCAGGTTAACTATGGCTACACCTTC	CASSQQVNYGYTF
many	TRBV6-1	TRBJ2-7	17	TRBD2	TGTGCCAGCAGCACGACTTGGGGTAGCGGGAGCCCCTACGAGCAGTACTTC	CASSTTWGSGSPYEQYF
NA	TRBV7-8	TRBJ2-7	11	NA	TGTGCCAGTACATCTGAGTACGAGCAGTACTTC	CASTSEYEQYF
NA	TRBV12-5	TRBJ1-2	12	NA	TGTGCTAGTGGTTTTCACGGAGGGGGCTACACCTTC	CASGFHGGGYTF
many	TRBV6-2/TRBV6-3	TRBJ2-1	16	TRBD2	TGTGCCAGCAGTTACCTCAGCGGGGCCGGGGGAAATGAGCAGTTCTTC	CASSYLSGAGGNEQFF
many	TRBV12-3/TRBV12-4	TRBJ2-1	13	NA	TGTGCCAGCAGGGAGGGGGATACGAATGAGCAGTTCTTC	CASREGDTNEQFF
many	TRBV28	TRBJ1-1	15	NA	TGTGCCAGCAGTCGACTGAGGCTGAGAGACACTGAAGCTTTCTTT	CASSRLRLRDTEAFF
many	TRBV27	TRBJ1-1	15	NA	TGTGCCAGCAGTAAGCCGGGAAAGGGGAACACTGAAGCTTTCTTT	CASSKPGKGNTEAFF
many	TRBV19	TRBJ1-1	15	TRBD1	TGTGCCAGTACCAAAGGACAGGGGTCATGGACTGAAGCTTTCTTT	CASTKGQGSWTEAFF
many	TRBV12-3/TRBV12-4	TRBJ2-1	12	NA	TGTGCCAGCAGTTTAGAGGTAAATGAGCAGTTCTTC	CASSLEVNEQFF
NA	TRBV10-3	TRBJ2-7	14	NA	TGTGCCATCAGTGACGTTAAGGGAGTCCACGAGCAGTACTTC	CAISDVKGVHEQYF
NA	TRBV12-3/TRBV12-4	TRBJ1-5	13	TRBD1	TGTGCCAGCAATGGGGACAGCGATCAGCCCCAGCATTTT	CASNGDSDQPQHF
many	TRBV27	TRBJ2-3	14	NA	TGTGCCAGCAGTTCCGGGGCTAGCACAGATACGCAGTATTTT	CASSSGASTDTQYF
NA	TRBV7-2	TRBJ2-7	14	TRBD1	TGTGCCAGCAGCACGACAGGGGGAGACTACGAGCAGTACTTC	CASSTTGGDYEQYF
many	TRBV12-3/TRBV12-4	TRBJ2-7	16	NA	TGTGCCAGCAGTAGACGGACAGGTCCGGAGGGGAGCGAGCAGTACTTC	CASSRRTGPEGSEQYF
NA	TRBV12-3/TRBV12-4	TRBJ1-4	15	NA	TGTGCCAGCAGTTTAGCGTGGGGAGGTAATGAAAAACTGTTTTTT	CASSLAWGGNEKLFF
NA	TRBV9	TRBJ1-3	14	NA	TGTGCCAGCAGCACACGGGGGAGGGGAAACACCATATATTTT	CASSTRGRGNTIYF
NA	TRBV6-1	TRBJ2-1	15	TRBD2	TGTGCCAGCAGCCTCGGGAGGGTAGATTACAATGAGCAGTTCTTC	CASSLGRVDYNEQFF
many	TRBV30	TRBJ2-1	15	TRBD2	TGTGCCTGGAGTGTACGTAGCGGGAGGAGGAATGAGCAGTTCTTC	CAWSVRSGRRNEQFF
NA	TRBV15	TRBJ2-2	21	TRBD2	TGTGCCACCAGCAGAGATCCAAGACAATTTTCGACTAGCGGGAACACCGGGGAGCTGTTTTTT	CATSRDPRQFSTSGNTGELFF
NA	TRBV27	TRBJ2-1	13	TRBD2	TGTGCCAGCAGCCCGCTAGCGGTCAATGAGCAGTTCTTC	CASSPLAVNEQFF
few	TRBV9	TRBJ2-2	16	NA	TGTGCCAGCAGCGTAGATCTGGGGGCTCGCGCCGGGGAGCTGTTTTTT	CASSVDLGARAGELFF
few	TRBV11-3	TRBJ2-2	16	TRBD2	TGTGTCAGCATCCGGGGGACTAGCGGGAACACCGGGGAGCTGTTTTTT	CVSIRGTSGNTGELFF
few	TRBV9	TRBJ2-3	15	NA	TGTGCCAGCAGCGTAGTTGGGGGTGGCACAGATACGCAGTATTTT	CASSVVGGGTDTQYF
NA	TRBV15	TRBJ1-4	15	NA	TGTGCCACCAGCAGAGGAGACAGGAGTAATGAAAAACTGTTTTTT	CATSRGDRSNEKLFF
few	TRBV5-4	TRBJ2-3	15	NA	TGTGCCAGCAGCTTCCTAGCGACTAGCACAGATACGCAGTATTTT	CASSFLATSTDTQYF
many	TRBV20-1	TRBJ2-7	12	NA	TGCAGTGCGCCACGAGGTGTCTACGAGCAGTACTTC	CSAPRGVYEQYF
many	TRBV3-1	TRBJ1-5	15	NA	TGTGCCAGCAGCCAAGGGTACAGAACAGAACAGCCCCAGCATTTT	CASSQGYRTEQPQHF
many	TRBV29-1	TRBJ1-1	14	NA	TGCAGCGTTGAAGAGGGGGCAGGGGAACTTGAGGCTTTCTTT	CSVEEGAGELEAFF
many	TRBV6-1	TRBJ2-1	16	TRBD2	TGTGCCAGCAGTTACCGTAGCGGGACCACCTACAATGAGCAGTTCTTC	CASSYRSGTTYNEQFF
many	TRBV18	TRBJ2-1	16	NA	TGTGCCAGCTCACCGACAGTGACAGTCTCCTACAATGAGCAGTTCTTC	CASSPTVTVSYNEQFF
many	TRBV20-1	TRBJ2-1	19	TRBD2	TGCAGTGCCCTGACTAGCGGGAGGGCCTTGAATCCCACACACAATGAGCAGTTCTTC	CSALTSGRALNPTHNEQFF
NA	TRBV19	TRBJ2-1	15	TRBD2	TGTGCCAGTACTTATCTAGCGGGGGGTAACAATGAGCAGTTCTTC	CASTYLAGGNNEQFF
few	TRBV2	TRBJ1-5	17	NA	TGTGCCAGCAGTGAAGACGGATCTGCTTATAGCGATCAGCCCCAGCATTTT	CASSEDGSAYSDQPQHF